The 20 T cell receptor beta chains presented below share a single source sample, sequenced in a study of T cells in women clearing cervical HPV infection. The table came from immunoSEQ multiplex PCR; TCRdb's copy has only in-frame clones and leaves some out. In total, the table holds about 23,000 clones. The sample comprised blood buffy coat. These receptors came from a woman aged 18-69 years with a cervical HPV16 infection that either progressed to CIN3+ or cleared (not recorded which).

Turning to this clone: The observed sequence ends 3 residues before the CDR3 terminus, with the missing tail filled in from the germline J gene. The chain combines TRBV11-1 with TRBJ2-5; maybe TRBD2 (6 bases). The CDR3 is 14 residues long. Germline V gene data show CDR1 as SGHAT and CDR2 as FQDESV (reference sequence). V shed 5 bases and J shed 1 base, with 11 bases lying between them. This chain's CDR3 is CASSLRDVQETQYF. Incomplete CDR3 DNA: TGTGCCAGCAGCCTGCGGGATGTCCAAGAGACC.

CDR3 loop: CSARSSRGSYEQYF. Partial CDR3 DNA: TGCAGTGCTAGAAGCTCCAGGGGATCCTACGAG. The J gene is TRBJ2-7, the V gene TRBV20-1; D is possibly TRBD1 (6 bases). The read gets to within 3 residues of the CDR3 end, and the germline J gene fills in the rest. The V and J ends lost 2 bases and 1 base respectively, with 12 bases between them. The CDR3 extends over 14 amino acids. CDR1 is DFQATT, CDR2 SNEGSKA, per germline (reference sequence).

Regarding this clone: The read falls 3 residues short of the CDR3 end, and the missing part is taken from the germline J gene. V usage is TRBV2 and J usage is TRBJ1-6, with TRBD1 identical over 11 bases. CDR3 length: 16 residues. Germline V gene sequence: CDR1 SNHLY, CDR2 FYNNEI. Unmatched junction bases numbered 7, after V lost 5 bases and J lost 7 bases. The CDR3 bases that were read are TGTGCCAGCAGTCGGGACAGGGGGTCTCTGAATTCACCC. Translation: CASSRDRGSLNSP. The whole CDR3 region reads CASSRDRGSLNSPLHF.

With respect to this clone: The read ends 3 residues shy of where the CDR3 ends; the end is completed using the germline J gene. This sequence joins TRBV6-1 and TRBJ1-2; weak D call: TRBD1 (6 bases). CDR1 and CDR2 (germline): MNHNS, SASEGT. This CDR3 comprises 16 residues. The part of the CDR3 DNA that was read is TGTGCCAGCAGTGAGGCATTCGGACAGAGCTCCTACGAC. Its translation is CASSEAFGQSSYD. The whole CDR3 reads CASSEAFGQSSYDYTF.

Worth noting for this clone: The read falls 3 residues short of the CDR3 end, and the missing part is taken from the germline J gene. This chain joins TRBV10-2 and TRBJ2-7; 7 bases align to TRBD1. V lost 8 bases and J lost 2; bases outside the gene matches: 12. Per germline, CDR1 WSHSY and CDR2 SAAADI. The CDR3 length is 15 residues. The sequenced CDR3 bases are TGCGCCAGCGGGGAAAACAGGGGCCCTACCTACGAG. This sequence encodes CASGENRGPTYE. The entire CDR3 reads CASGENRGPTYEQYF.

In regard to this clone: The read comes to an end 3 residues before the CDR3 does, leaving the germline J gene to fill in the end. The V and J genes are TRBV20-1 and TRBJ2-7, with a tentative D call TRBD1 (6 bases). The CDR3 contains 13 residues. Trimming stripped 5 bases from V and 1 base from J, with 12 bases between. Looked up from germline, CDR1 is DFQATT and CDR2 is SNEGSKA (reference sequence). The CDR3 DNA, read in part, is TGCAGTGCTCCCCTGGACAGATCCTACGAG. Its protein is CSAPLDRSYE. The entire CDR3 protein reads CSAPLDRSYEQYF.

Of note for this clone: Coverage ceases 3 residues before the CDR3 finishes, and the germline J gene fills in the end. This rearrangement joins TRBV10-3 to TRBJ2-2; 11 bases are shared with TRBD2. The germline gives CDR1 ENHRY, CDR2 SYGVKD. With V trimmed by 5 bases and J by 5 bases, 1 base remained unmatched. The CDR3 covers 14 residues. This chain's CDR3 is CAISWTSGTGELFF. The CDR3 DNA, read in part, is TGTGCCATCAGTTGGACTAGCGGGACCGGGGAG.

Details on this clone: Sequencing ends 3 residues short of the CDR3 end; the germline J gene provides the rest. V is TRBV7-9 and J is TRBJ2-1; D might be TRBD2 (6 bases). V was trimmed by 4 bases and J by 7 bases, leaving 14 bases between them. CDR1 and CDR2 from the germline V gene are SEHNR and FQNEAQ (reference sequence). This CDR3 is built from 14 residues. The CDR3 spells CASSSLASGNEQFF. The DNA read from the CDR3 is TGTGCCAGCAGCTCGCTAGCGTCGGGGAATGAG. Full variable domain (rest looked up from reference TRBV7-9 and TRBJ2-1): DTGVSQNPRHKITKRGQNVTFRCDPISEHNRLYWYRQTLGQGPEFLTYFQNEAQLEKSRLLSDRFSAERPKGSFSTLEIQRTEQGDSAMYLCASSSLASGNEQFFGPGTRLTVL.

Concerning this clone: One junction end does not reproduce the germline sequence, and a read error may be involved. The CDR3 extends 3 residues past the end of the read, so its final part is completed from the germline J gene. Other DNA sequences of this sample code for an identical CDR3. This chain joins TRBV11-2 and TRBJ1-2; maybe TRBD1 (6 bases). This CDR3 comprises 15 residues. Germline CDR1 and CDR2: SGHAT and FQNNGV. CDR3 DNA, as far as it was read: TGTGCCAGCAGCTTAGTGCAGGGACAAGACTATGGT. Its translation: CASSLVQGQDYG. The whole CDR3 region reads CASSLVQGQDYGYTF.

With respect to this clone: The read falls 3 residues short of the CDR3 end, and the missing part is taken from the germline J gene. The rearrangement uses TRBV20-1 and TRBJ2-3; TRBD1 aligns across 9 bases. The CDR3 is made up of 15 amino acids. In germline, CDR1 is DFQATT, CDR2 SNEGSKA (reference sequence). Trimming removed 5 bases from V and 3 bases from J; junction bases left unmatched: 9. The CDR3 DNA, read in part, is TGCAGTGCTCATCCAACAGGACAGGGGACAGATACG. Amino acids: CSAHPTGQGTDT. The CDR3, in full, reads CSAHPTGQGTDTQYF.

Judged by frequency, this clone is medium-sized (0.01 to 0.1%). CDR3 DNA, as far as it was read: TGTGCCAGCAGCTCGAACTTCCAAGAGACC. Translating it yields CASSSNFQET. The whole CDR3 region reads CASSSNFQETQYF. The rearrangement uses TRBV7-3 and TRBJ2-5, with unresolved D. Sequencing ends 3 residues short of the CDR3 end; the germline J gene provides the rest. V was trimmed by 4 bases and J by 1 base, leaving 7 bases between them. Germline CDR1 reads SGHTA; CDR2 reads FQGTGA. This CDR3 has 13 residues. Looking up the rest from reference TRBV7-3 and TRBJ2-5 gives the full variable domain: GAGVSQTPSNKVTEKGKYVELRCDPISGHTALYWYRQSLGQGPEFLIYFQGTGAADDSGLPNDRFFAVRPEGSVSTLKIQRTERGDSAVYLCASSSNFQETQYFGPGTRLLVL.

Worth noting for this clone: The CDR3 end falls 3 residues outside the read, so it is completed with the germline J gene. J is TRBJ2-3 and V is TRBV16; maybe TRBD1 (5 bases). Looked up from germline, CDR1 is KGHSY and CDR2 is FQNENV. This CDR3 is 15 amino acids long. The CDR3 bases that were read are TGTGCCAGCAGCCTGCAGGGAAATAGCAATCAGCCG. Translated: CASSLQGNSNQP. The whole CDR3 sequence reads CASSLQGNSNQPQYF.

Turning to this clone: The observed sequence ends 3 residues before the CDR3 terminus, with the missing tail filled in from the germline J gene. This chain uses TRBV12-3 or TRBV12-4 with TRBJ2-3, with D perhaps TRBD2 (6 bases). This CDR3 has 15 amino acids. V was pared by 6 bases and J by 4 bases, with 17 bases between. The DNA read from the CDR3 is TGTGCCAGCAGGCCGACTAGTATCTTGGCAGATACG. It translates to CASRPTSILADT. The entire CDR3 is CASRPTSILADTQYF.

The DNA read from the CDR3 is TGTGCCAGCAGCTCGGGACAGGGGGAAGAGACC. Translated: CASSSGQGEET. The full CDR3 protein reads CASSSGQGEETQYF. The gene calls are TRBV7-3 and TRBJ2-5, with TRBD1 matching over 11 bases. With the read ending 3 residues before the CDR3 end, the germline J gene is used to fill in that end. J lost 3 bases, V lost 4 bases, and 1 base had no gene match. CDR3 size: 14 residues. Germline values: CDR1 SGHTA, CDR2 FQGTGA.

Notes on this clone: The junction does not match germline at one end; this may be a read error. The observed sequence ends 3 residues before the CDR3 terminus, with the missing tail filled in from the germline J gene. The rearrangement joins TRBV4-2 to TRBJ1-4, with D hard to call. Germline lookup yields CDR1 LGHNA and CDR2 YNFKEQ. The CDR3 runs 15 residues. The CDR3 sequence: CASSQYQFVNEKLFF. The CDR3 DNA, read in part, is TGCGCCAGCAGCCAATATCAGTTCGTAAATGAAAAA.

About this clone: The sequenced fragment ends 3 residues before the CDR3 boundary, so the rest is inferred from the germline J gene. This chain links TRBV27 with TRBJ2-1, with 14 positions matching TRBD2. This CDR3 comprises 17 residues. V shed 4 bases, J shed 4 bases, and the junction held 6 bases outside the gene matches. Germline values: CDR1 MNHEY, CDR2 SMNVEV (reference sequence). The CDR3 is CASSSRLAGGLYNEQFF. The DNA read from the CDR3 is TGTGCCAGCAGTTCCCGACTAGCGGGAGGGTTATACAATGAG.

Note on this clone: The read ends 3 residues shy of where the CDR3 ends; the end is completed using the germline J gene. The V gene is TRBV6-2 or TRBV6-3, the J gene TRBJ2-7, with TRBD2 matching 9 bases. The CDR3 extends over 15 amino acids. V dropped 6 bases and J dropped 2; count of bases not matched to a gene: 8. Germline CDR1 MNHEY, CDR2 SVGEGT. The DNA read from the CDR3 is TGTGCCAGCAGAGATAGCGGGAGTTTCACCTACGAG. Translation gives CASRDSGSFTYE. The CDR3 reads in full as CASRDSGSFTYEQYF.

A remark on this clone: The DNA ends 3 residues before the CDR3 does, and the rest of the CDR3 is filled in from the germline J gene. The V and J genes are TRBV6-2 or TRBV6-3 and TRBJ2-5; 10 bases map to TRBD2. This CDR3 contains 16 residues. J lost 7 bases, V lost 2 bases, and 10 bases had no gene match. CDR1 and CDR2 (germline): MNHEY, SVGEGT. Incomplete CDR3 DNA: TGTGCCAGCAGTTACGGGCTAGCGGGAGAAGCGGGGACC. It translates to CASSYGLAGEAGT. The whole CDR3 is CASSYGLAGEAGTQYF.

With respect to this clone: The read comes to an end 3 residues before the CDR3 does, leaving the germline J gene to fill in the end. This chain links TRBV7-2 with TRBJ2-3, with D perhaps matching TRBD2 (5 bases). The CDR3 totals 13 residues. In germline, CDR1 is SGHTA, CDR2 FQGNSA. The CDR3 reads CASSLGGQETQYF. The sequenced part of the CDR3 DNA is TGTGCCAGCAGCTTAGGCGGGCAAGAGACG.

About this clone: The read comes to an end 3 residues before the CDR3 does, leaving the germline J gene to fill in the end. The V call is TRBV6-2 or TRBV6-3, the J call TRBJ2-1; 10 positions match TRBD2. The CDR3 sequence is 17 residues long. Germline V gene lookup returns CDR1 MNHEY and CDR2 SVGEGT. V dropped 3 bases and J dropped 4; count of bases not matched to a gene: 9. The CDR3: CASSYQVERGGYNEQFF. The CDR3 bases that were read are TGTGCCAGCAGTTATCAGGTGGAGCGGGGGGGATACAATGAG.